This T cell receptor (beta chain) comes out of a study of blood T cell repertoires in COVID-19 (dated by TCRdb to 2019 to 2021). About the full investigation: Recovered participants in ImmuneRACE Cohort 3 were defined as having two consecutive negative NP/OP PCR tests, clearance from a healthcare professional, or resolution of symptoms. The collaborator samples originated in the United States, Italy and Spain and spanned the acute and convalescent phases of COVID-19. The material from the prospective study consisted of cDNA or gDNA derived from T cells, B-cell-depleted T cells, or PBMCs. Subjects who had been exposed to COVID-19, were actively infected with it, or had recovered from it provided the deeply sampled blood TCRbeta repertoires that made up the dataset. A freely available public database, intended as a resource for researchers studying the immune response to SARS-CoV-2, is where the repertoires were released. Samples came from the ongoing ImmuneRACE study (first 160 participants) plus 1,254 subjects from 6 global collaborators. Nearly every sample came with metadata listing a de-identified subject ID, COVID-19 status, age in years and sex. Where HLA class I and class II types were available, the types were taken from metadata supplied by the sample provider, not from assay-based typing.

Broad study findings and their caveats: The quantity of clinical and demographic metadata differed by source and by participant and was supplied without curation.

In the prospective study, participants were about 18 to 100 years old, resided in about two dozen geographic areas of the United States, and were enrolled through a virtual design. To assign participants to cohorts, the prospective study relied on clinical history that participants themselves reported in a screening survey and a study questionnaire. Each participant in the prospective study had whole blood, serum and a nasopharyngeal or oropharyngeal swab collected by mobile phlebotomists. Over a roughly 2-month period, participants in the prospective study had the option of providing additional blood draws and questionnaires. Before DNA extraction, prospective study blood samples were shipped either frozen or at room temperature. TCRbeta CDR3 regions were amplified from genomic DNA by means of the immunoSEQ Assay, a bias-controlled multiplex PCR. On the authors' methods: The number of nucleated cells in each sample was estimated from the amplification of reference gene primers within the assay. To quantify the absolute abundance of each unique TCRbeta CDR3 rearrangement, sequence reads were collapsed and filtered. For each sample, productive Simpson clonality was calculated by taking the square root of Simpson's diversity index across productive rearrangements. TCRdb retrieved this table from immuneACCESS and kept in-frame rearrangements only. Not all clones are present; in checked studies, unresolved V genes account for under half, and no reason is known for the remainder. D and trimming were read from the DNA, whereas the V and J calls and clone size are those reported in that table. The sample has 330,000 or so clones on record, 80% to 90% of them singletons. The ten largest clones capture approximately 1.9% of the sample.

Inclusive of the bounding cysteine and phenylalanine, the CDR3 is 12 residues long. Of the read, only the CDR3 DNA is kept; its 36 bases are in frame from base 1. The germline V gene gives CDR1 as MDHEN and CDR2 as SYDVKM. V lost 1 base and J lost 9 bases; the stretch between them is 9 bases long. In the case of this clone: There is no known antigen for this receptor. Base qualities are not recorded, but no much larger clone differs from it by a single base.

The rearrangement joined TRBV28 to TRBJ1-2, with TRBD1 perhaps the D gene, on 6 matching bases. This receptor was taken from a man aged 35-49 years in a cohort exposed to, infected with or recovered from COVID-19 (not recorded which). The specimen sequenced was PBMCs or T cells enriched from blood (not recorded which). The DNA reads TGTGCCAGCAGTTTATCTCAGGGGAGCTACACCTTC. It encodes CASSLSQGSYTF.